This TCR beta chain emerged from a study of read filtering for tumor transcriptome and immune sequencing. CDR1 and CDR2 (germline): SGHTA, FQGNSA. The CDR3 is 16 residues long. J was trimmed by 2 bases and V by 5 bases; bases with no gene match: 10. This clonotype appeared many times. Molecular barcoded adaptors covering alpha/delta and beta/gamma chains were used on roughly 400 ng RNA. TCRdb processed the reads anew with MiXCR; each CDR3 protein has one entry. The sample has 130,000 or so distinct CDR3 sequences, about 13% seen once; the top ten hold just under 8.5%. The chain joins TRBV7-2 to TRBJ2-3, with 7 positions matching TRBD2. The sequence came from a donor at least 40 years old with multiple myeloma. Sequences were obtained from a population of CD138-negative cells sorted from bone marrow. CDR3 in DNA: TGTGCCAGCAGCCCGTTATTCCGGGACTACACAGATACGCAGTATTTT. Residues: CASSPLFRDYTDTQYF. The full variable domain, rest sourced from reference TRBV7-2 and TRBJ2-3, is GAGVSQSPSNKVTEKGKDVELRCDPISGHTALYWYRQSLGQGLEFLIYFQGNSAPDKSGLPSDRFSAERTGGSVSTLTIQRTQQEDSAVYLCASSPLFRDYTDTQYFGPGTRLTVL.